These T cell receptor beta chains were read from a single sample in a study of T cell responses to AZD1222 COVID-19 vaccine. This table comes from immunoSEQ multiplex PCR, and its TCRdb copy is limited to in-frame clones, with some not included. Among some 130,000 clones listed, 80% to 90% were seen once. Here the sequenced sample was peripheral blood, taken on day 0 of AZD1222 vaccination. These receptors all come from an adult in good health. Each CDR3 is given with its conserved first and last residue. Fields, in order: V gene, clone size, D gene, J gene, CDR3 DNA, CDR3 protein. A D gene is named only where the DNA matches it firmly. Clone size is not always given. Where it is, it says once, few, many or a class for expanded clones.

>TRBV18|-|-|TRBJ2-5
TGTGCCAGCTCCCAGAGGAAGGACGAGACCCAGTACTTC
CASSQRKDETQYF
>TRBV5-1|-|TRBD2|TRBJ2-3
TGCGCCAGCAGCTCGGGACTAGCGGGGGGCACAGATACGCAGTATTTT
CASSSGLAGGTDTQYF
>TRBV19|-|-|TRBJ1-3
TGTGCCAGTAGTCCCCTCGACTCTGGAAACACCATATATTTT
CASSPLDSGNTIYF
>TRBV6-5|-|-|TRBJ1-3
TGTGCCAGCATCTCACCAGGTGGGGGAAACACCATATATTTT
CASISPGGGNTIYF
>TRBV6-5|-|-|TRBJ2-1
TGTGCCAGCAAGGAGGAGCAAAAATACAATGAGCAGTTCTTC
CASKEEQKYNEQFF
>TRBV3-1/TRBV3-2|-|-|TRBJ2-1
TGTGCCAGCAGCCAAGAAAGAGAATCCTACAATGAGCAGTTCTTC
CASSQERESYNEQFF
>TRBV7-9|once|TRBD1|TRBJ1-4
TGTGCCAGCAGCGTTGGGACAGCTATGTTTTTT
CASSVGTAMFF
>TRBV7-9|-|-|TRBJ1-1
TGTGCCAGCAGCTTAGCCACACGGGACACTGAAGCTTTCTTT
CASSLATRDTEAFF
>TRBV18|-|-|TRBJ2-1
TGTGCCAGCTCACCACCGGGGGTATCGGGACACAATGAGCAGTTCTTC
CASSPPGVSGHNEQFF
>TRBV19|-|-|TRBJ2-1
TGTGCCAGTAGTATAGAAGGGGGGTCCTACAATGAGCAGTTCTTC
CASSIEGGSYNEQFF
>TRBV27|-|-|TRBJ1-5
TGTGCCAGCAGTTTCGGCGGGGATCAGCCCCAGCATTTT
CASSFGGDQPQHF
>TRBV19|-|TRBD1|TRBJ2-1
TGTGCCAGTAGTATCGCGGACAGGCCCTACAATGAGCAGTTCTTC
CASSIADRPYNEQFF
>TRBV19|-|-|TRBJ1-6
TGTGCCAGTAACGTCTCACCTTATAATTCACCCCTCCACTTT
CASNVSPYNSPLHF
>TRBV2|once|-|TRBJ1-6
TGTGCCAGCAGGGCCAGTCCAAATTCACCCCTCCACTTT
CASRASPNSPLHF
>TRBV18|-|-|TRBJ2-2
TGTGCCAGCTCACCACTTTTCCCCGGGGAGCTGTTTTTT
CASSPLFPGELFF
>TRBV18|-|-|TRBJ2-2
TGTGCCAGCTCATTAGGAACCGGGGTTCCTGGGGAGCTGTTTTTT
CASSLGTGVPGELFF
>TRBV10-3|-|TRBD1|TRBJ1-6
TGTGCCATCAGTGAGTACGACCGAGTACGCGGACAGGGGGGCTCACCCCTCCACTTT
CAISEYDRVRGQGGSPLHF
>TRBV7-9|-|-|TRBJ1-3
TGTGCCAGCAGCTTAATGTCCCGGGACCGGGAGGTTGTTGGAAACACCATATATTTT
CASSLMSRDREVVGNTIYF
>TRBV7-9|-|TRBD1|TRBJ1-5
TGTGCCAGCAGCTTCTCAGGGGGCGCGGGGTTCCTAAGCAATCAGCCCCAGCATTTT
CASSFSGGAGFLSNQPQHF
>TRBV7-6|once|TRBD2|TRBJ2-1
TGTGCCAGCAGCTTAGCCCAGGGACTAGCGGGTTCCAATGAGCAGTTCTTC
CASSLAQGLAGSNEQFF
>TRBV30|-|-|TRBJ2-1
TGTGCCTGGAGTTTGACAGAAAACATGGAGTTCTTC
CAWSLTENMEFF
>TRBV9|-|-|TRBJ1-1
TGTGCCAGTGGTTCGTTCACTGAAGCTTTCTTT
CASGSFTEAFF
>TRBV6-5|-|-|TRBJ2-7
TGTGCCAGCACCCGGGTAGGGACATCCCACGAGCAGTACTTC
CASTRVGTSHEQYF
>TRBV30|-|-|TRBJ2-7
TGTGCCTGGGGGGGGCAGGTTGAGCAGTACTTC
CAWGGQVEQYF
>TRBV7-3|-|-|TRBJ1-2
TGTGCCAGCAGCTTAACCCGGGACGGTCCTTATGGCTACACCTTC
CASSLTRDGPYGYTF
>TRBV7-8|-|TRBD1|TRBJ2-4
TGTGCCAGCAGCTCGGACAGGGAAAACATTCAGTACTTC
CASSSDRENIQYF
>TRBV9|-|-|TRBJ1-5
TGTGCCAGCAGCCCCGACCCGGGGCAGCCCCAGCATTTT
CASSPDPGQPQHF
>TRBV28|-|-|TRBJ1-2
TGTGCCAGCAGAGGGGGGCGGAACTATGGCTACACCTTC
CASRGGRNYGYTF
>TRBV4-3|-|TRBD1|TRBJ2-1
TGCGCCAGCAGCCAAGGGTGGACAGGGGGCGGCAATGAGCAGTTCTTC
CASSQGWTGGGNEQFF
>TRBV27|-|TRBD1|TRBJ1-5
TGTGCCAGCAGTCAAGGGACAGGGGGACAGCCCCAGCATTTT
CASSQGTGGQPQHF